Following are 12 T cell receptor beta chains from one sample sequenced in a study of T-cell memory formation after mild COVID-19. TCRdb recomputed calls from the 5' RACE reads with MiXCR, one row per CDR3 protein. The sample includes roughly 250,000 distinct CDR3 sequences, 16% of them seen just once. Material for sequencing was PBMCs or a T cell subset sorted from them (not recorded which). Receptor source: a man aged 18-30 years who had mild COVID-19 (a few samples of this study predate the infection). Cell type and time point are not known.

CDR3 protein: CASSNDIAGRSPLHF. The DNA for the CDR3 is TGTGCCAGCAGCAATGACATAGCAGGGCGGTCACCCCTCCACTTT. V gene TRBV9 combines with J gene TRBJ1-6; D is perhaps TRBD1 (5 bases). Germline-derived CDR1 and CDR2 are SGDLS and YYNGEE. The CDR3 has 15 residues. Trimming shortened V by 4 bases and J by 10 bases, and 18 bases separated the two germline ends.

The rearrangement links TRBV5-1 to TRBJ2-3; 7 bases are a match to TRBD1. Germline loops: CDR1 SGHRS, CDR2 YFSETQ. This CDR3 spans 15 amino acids. The V gene end was trimmed by 1 base and the J gene end by 5 bases; junction bases not matched to a gene: 7. CDR3 in DNA: TGCGCCAGCAGCTTGTGGGGACAGACGGTAGATACGCAGTATTTT. Translated: CASSLWGQTVDTQYF.

The rearrangement joins TRBV6-6 to TRBJ1-3; D uncertain. Germline CDR1 and CDR2: MNHNY and SVGAGI (reference sequence). Trimming cost V 6 bases and J 0 bases, with 9 bases left between them. There are 14 residues in the CDR3. The CDR3 loop reads CASRPGNSGNTIYF. The CDR3 DNA is TGTGCCAGCAGGCCGGGGAACTCTGGAAACACCATATATTTT.

The chain employs TRBV27 and TRBJ1-6; no clear D gene. V shed 6 bases and J shed 4 bases, with 10 bases lying between them. The CDR3 has 14 amino acids. Germline CDR1 MNHEY, CDR2 SMNVEV (reference sequence). CDR3 sequence (DNA): TGTGCCAGCAGAGAAGACCGATATAATTCACCCCTCCACTTT. This encodes CASREDRYNSPLHF.

This clonotype was seen a handful of times. A single base separates this from a much larger clone, so it may be a read error. The chain joins TRBV6-2 or TRBV6-3 to TRBJ2-3, with TRBD1 identical over 7 bases. There are 11 residues in the CDR3. Germline-derived CDR1 and CDR2 are MNHEY and SVGEGT. Trimming at V came to 5 bases and at J to 10 bases, leaving 3 bases not matched to a gene. The CDR3 protein is CASSQGDAQYF. As DNA, the CDR3 is TGTGCCAGCAGTCAGGGGGATGCGCAGTATTTT.

This clonotype is a singleton in its sample. The chain uses TRBV4-2 and TRBJ2-5; 9 nucleotides agree with TRBD2. This CDR3 is built from 16 residues. The germline CDR1 and CDR2 sequences are LGHNA and YNFKEQ. The V gene end was trimmed by 1 base and the J gene end by 5 bases; junction bases not matched to a gene: 8. CDR3 coding DNA: TGTGCCAGCAGCCAAGGTGATAGCGGGGGAGTGGAGACCCAGTACTTC. It specifies CASSQGDSGGVETQYF.

In its sample, this clonotype was seen a few times. The CDR3 coding sequence is TGCAGCGTTGAAGTTTACTTAGAAGCTTTCTTT. This codes for CSVEVYLEAFF. The rearrangement links TRBV29-1 to TRBJ1-1; D gene uncertain. The V gene lost 1 base and the J gene lost 8 bases, with 8 bases spanning the gap. Germline loops: CDR1 SQVTM, CDR2 ANQGSEA. The CDR3 length is 11 residues.

This clonotype has more than one count but fewer than ten. The chain recombines TRBV4-1 with TRBJ2-5; unclear D gene. This CDR3 spans 13 amino acids. V was cut by 2 bases and J by 1 base, with 5 bases left in between. Germline CDR1 and CDR2: MGHRA and YSYEKL. Written as DNA, the CDR3 is TGCGCCAGCAGCCAACAGGTCCAAGAGACCCAGTACTTC. Protein product: CASSQQVQETQYF.

The chain links TRBV7-2 to TRBJ1-5, with D tentatively TRBD1 (5 bases). Germline V gives CDR1 SGHTA, CDR2 FQGNSA. The V end was cut by 7 bases, the J end by 6 bases, with 16 bases between. The length of the CDR3 is 14 residues. The CDR3 region is CASTIQAWSQPQHF. The DNA of the CDR3 is TGTGCCAGCACCATACAGGCATGGTCTCAGCCCCAGCATTTT.

The chain joins TRBV5-1 to TRBJ2-1; maybe TRBD1 (6 bases). Trimming left V 4 bases short and J 9 bases short, with 17 bases between. Germline loops: CDR1 SGHRS, CDR2 YFSETQ. The CDR3 consists of 14 residues. The CDR3: CASSGAPGESEQFF. The CDR3 DNA is TGCGCCAGCAGCGGCGCGCCAGGGGAGTCTGAGCAGTTCTTC. The whole variable domain, filled in from reference TRBV5-1 and TRBJ2-1, reads KAGVTQTPRYLIKTRGQQVTLSCSPISGHRSVSWYQQTPGQGLQFLFEYFSETQRNKGNFPGRFSGRQFSNSRSEMNVSTLELGDSALYLCASSGAPGESEQFFGPGTRLTVL.

V is TRBV7-8 and J is TRBJ2-7, with 8 bases identical to TRBD1. The germline V gene encodes CDR1 SGHVS and CDR2 FQNEAQ. The CDR3 has 17 residues. After removal of 3 bases from V and 6 bases from J, the junction contained 16 bases not matched to a gene. CDR3 residues: CASSFRTGWGGLGEQYF. The CDR3 nucleotides read TGTGCCAGCAGCTTCAGGACAGGGTGGGGCGGATTAGGCGAGCAGTACTTC.

This clonotype was recorded many times. The chain is built from TRBV25-1 and TRBJ2-7; D unclear. Germline CDR1 is MGHDK and CDR2 is SYGVNS. The CDR3 is 11 amino acids. The CDR3 reads CSWQVSYEQYV. In DNA, the CDR3 is TGTTCTTGGCAGGTCTCCTACGAGCAGTACGTC.